The rows below give T cell receptor beta chains drawn from one sample of a study of OX40 agonist ivuxolimab in advanced cancers. Sequencing used immunoSEQ multiplex PCR; TCRdb keeps in-frame clones, though not all of them. The data show roughly 61,000 clones, about 87% seen once. The source was CD4+ or CD8+ T cells sorted from blood, collected in a trial of the OX40 agonist ivuxolimab. These TCRs come from an adult with an advanced solid tumor such as melanoma, head and neck, liver or kidney cancer. CDR3s include the opening cysteine and the closing phenylalanine or tryptophan. The order of the fields is V gene, D gene, clone size, J gene, CDR3 protein, CDR3 DNA. D genes are given only for firm matches. The size field is filled for only some rows; it gives once, few, many or a size class.

v_call: TRBV18; d_call: NA; clone_size: NA; j_call: TRBJ2-7; cdr3_aa: CASSPGTGSSYEQYF; cdr3_nt: TGTGCCAGCTCACCGGGGACGGGGAGCTCCTACGAGCAGTACTTC
v_call: TRBV5-1; d_call: TRBD2; clone_size: NA; j_call: TRBJ2-5; cdr3_aa: CASSTTLGSGREYF; cdr3_nt: TGCGCCAGCAGCACCACCTTAGGGAGCGGGAGGGAGTACTTC
v_call: TRBV15; d_call: TRBD2; clone_size: NA; j_call: TRBJ2-7; cdr3_aa: CATSRALTSGSYEQYF; cdr3_nt: TGTGCCACCAGCAGAGCCCTGACTAGCGGCTCCTACGAGCAGTACTTC
v_call: TRBV11-2; d_call: TRBD2; clone_size: NA; j_call: TRBJ2-1; cdr3_aa: CASSSLAGNEQFF; cdr3_nt: TGTGCCAGCAGCTCCTTAGCGGGAAATGAGCAGTTCTTC
v_call: TRBV2; d_call: NA; clone_size: few; j_call: TRBJ1-5; cdr3_aa: CASSDPQRPQHF; cdr3_nt: TGTGCCAGCAGTGATCCCCAGCGGCCCCAGCATTTT
v_call: TRBV7-3; d_call: TRBD1; clone_size: NA; j_call: TRBJ2-3; cdr3_aa: CASSGRTGGKDTQYF; cdr3_nt: TGTGCCAGCAGCGGGCGGACAGGGGGCAAAGATACGCAGTATTTT
v_call: TRBV7-9; d_call: NA; clone_size: few; j_call: TRBJ2-7; cdr3_aa: CASSLRDPPYEQYF; cdr3_nt: TGTGCCAGCAGCTTACGGGATCCCCCCTACGAGCAGTACTTC
v_call: TRBV2; d_call: NA; clone_size: NA; j_call: TRBJ1-1; cdr3_aa: CASSEAGGEWSTEAFF; cdr3_nt: TGTGCCAGCAGTGAAGCGGGGGGGGAATGGAGCACTGAAGCTTTCTTT
v_call: TRBV19; d_call: NA; clone_size: NA; j_call: TRBJ1-3; cdr3_aa: CASSTLTRTAGNTIYF; cdr3_nt: TGTGCCAGTAGTACTCTCACACGGACAGCTGGAAACACCATATATTTT
v_call: TRBV28; d_call: NA; clone_size: once; j_call: TRBJ1-2; cdr3_aa: CASGSPYGYTF; cdr3_nt: TGTGCCAGCGGGTCCCCTTATGGCTACACCTTC
v_call: TRBV29-1; d_call: NA; clone_size: NA; j_call: TRBJ2-2; cdr3_aa: CSVKEETGELFF; cdr3_nt: TGCAGCGTTAAAGAGGAGACCGGGGAGCTGTTTTTT
v_call: TRBV7-2; d_call: TRBD2; clone_size: NA; j_call: TRBJ2-4; cdr3_aa: CASSFAGGLLAKNIQYF; cdr3_nt: TGTGCCAGCAGCTTCGCGGGAGGGCTCCTTGCCAAAAACATTCAGTACTTC
v_call: TRBV7-9; d_call: NA; clone_size: NA; j_call: TRBJ1-1; cdr3_aa: CASSLMGSGAYEAFF; cdr3_nt: TGTGCCAGCAGCTTAATGGGGTCCGGGGCTTACGAAGCTTTCTTT
v_call: TRBV30; d_call: NA; clone_size: NA; j_call: TRBJ1-4; cdr3_aa: CAWSVIGGTGKLFF; cdr3_nt: TGTGCCTGGAGTGTAATCGGGGGGACCGGGAAACTGTTTTTT
v_call: TRBV5-1; d_call: NA; clone_size: NA; j_call: TRBJ1-2; cdr3_aa: CASSPAGRGYTF; cdr3_nt: TGCGCCAGCAGCCCGGCTGGACGAGGCTACACCTTC
v_call: TRBV7-2; d_call: TRBD2; clone_size: NA; j_call: TRBJ2-5; cdr3_aa: CASSLLWREATQYF; cdr3_nt: TGTGCCAGCAGCCTTCTGTGGCGGGAGGCGACCCAGTACTTC
v_call: TRBV5-1; d_call: TRBD2; clone_size: NA; j_call: TRBJ2-5; cdr3_aa: CASSSGGAGEIQYF; cdr3_nt: TGCGCCAGCAGCTCGGGGGGGGCCGGGGAGATCCAGTACTTC
v_call: TRBV7-2; d_call: TRBD2; clone_size: NA; j_call: TRBJ2-1; cdr3_aa: CASSLGGRVNEQFF; cdr3_nt: TGTGCCAGCAGCTTAGGCGGGAGGGTCAATGAGCAGTTCTTC
v_call: TRBV30; d_call: NA; clone_size: NA; j_call: TRBJ1-1; cdr3_aa: CAWTVARGLVGGGTEAFF; cdr3_nt: TGTGCCTGGACTGTAGCCAGGGGCCTCGTTGGCGGGGGGACTGAAGCTTTCTTT
v_call: TRBV5-1; d_call: NA; clone_size: NA; j_call: TRBJ2-7; cdr3_aa: CASSPGSPGYSYEQYF; cdr3_nt: TGCGCCAGCAGTCCCGGGTCTCCCGGGTACTCCTACGAGCAGTACTTC
v_call: TRBV4-2; d_call: NA; clone_size: NA; j_call: TRBJ1-1; cdr3_aa: CASSHLVPSSTEAFF; cdr3_nt: TGTGCCAGCAGCCATCTTGTTCCTTCGAGCACTGAAGCTTTCTTT
v_call: TRBV27; d_call: NA; clone_size: NA; j_call: TRBJ1-5; cdr3_aa: CASSPYTGNSNQPQHF; cdr3_nt: TGTGCCAGCAGTCCGTATACAGGGAATAGCAATCAGCCCCAGCATTTT
v_call: TRBV5-6; d_call: NA; clone_size: NA; j_call: TRBJ2-1; cdr3_aa: CASSSGLVREQFF; cdr3_nt: TGTGCCAGCAGCTCGGGCCTTGTGCGAGAGCAGTTCTTC
v_call: TRBV18; d_call: NA; clone_size: NA; j_call: TRBJ1-2; cdr3_aa: CASSPGRVNGYTF; cdr3_nt: TGTGCCAGCTCACCAGGAAGGGTTAACGGCTACACCTTC
v_call: TRBV11-2; d_call: TRBD1; clone_size: NA; j_call: TRBJ1-1; cdr3_aa: CASSFLRDRGVNTEAFF; cdr3_nt: TGTGCCAGCAGCTTTCTCCGGGACAGGGGGGTGAACACTGAAGCTTTCTTT
v_call: TRBV11-2; d_call: NA; clone_size: NA; j_call: TRBJ1-2; cdr3_aa: CASSFQGVRGWGYTF; cdr3_nt: TGTGCCAGCAGCTTTCAGGGCGTCCGGGGTTGGGGCTACACCTTC
v_call: TRBV9; d_call: NA; clone_size: NA; j_call: TRBJ2-5; cdr3_aa: CASSYRGGHQETQYF; cdr3_nt: TGTGCCAGCAGTTATAGGGGGGGTCATCAAGAGACCCAGTACTTC
v_call: TRBV30; d_call: NA; clone_size: NA; j_call: TRBJ2-7; cdr3_aa: CAWREGGRTYEQYF; cdr3_nt: TGTGCCTGGAGGGAGGGGGGGCGGACCTACGAGCAGTACTTC
v_call: TRBV7-3; d_call: NA; clone_size: NA; j_call: TRBJ1-2; cdr3_aa: CASSKQEKHGYTF; cdr3_nt: TGTGCCAGCAGTAAACAGGAAAAGCATGGCTACACCTTC
v_call: TRBV18; d_call: TRBD2; clone_size: NA; j_call: TRBJ2-1; cdr3_aa: CASSPTSGRASVNEQFF; cdr3_nt: TGTGCCAGCTCCCCAACTAGCGGGAGGGCCTCCGTCAATGAGCAGTTCTTC
v_call: TRBV6-5; d_call: TRBD1; clone_size: once; j_call: TRBJ2-7; cdr3_aa: CASKKTGIDEQYF; cdr3_nt: TGTGCCAGCAAAAAGACAGGGATCGACGAGCAGTACTTC
v_call: TRBV10-3; d_call: NA; clone_size: NA; j_call: TRBJ2-2; cdr3_aa: CAISETRDSGELFF; cdr3_nt: TGTGCCATCAGTGAAACCCGGGACTCCGGGGAGCTGTTTTTT
v_call: TRBV7-2; d_call: NA; clone_size: once; j_call: TRBJ2-1; cdr3_aa: CASSSRGVGDNEQFF; cdr3_nt: TGTGCCAGCAGCTCCAGGGGAGTAGGGGACAATGAGCAGTTCTTC
v_call: TRBV30; d_call: NA; clone_size: few; j_call: TRBJ1-4; cdr3_aa: CAWSATGYSEKLFF; cdr3_nt: TGTGCCTGGAGTGCTACAGGGTACAGCGAAAAACTGTTTTTT
v_call: TRBV6-1; d_call: NA; clone_size: NA; j_call: TRBJ2-3; cdr3_aa: CASRVGITDTQYF; cdr3_nt: TGTGCCAGCAGGGTGGGAATCACAGATACGCAGTATTTT
v_call: TRBV5-1; d_call: NA; clone_size: NA; j_call: TRBJ1-2; cdr3_aa: CASSSLTSPGGYTF; cdr3_nt: TGCGCCAGCAGCTCCTTGACCAGTCCCGGGGGCTACACCTTC
v_call: TRBV11-2; d_call: NA; clone_size: few; j_call: TRBJ1-2; cdr3_aa: CASSLAWQSYGYTF; cdr3_nt: TGTGCCAGCAGCTTAGCATGGCAGTCCTATGGCTACACCTTC
v_call: TRBV6-5; d_call: NA; clone_size: NA; j_call: TRBJ1-2; cdr3_aa: CASSYDSRGYTF; cdr3_nt: TGTGCCAGCAGTTACGATAGCCGTGGCTACACCTTC
v_call: TRBV19; d_call: TRBD2; clone_size: NA; j_call: TRBJ2-7; cdr3_aa: CASTGQAGDFEQYF; cdr3_nt: TGTGCCAGTACCGGCCAGGCGGGAGACTTCGAGCAGTACTTC
v_call: TRBV5-4; d_call: TRBD2; clone_size: NA; j_call: TRBJ2-1; cdr3_aa: CASSLGSFSGYNEQFF; cdr3_nt: TGTGCCAGCAGCTTGGGGTCCTTTAGCGGGTACAATGAGCAGTTCTTC
v_call: TRBV29-1; d_call: TRBD2; clone_size: NA; j_call: TRBJ2-3; cdr3_aa: CSGKASGITDTQYF; cdr3_nt: TGCAGCGGGAAGGCTAGCGGGATCACAGATACGCAGTATTTT
v_call: TRBV6-5; d_call: NA; clone_size: NA; j_call: TRBJ2-7; cdr3_aa: CASSYSGATYEQYF; cdr3_nt: TGTGCCAGCAGTTACAGCGGAGCTACCTACGAGCAGTACTTC
v_call: TRBV10-3; d_call: TRBD2; clone_size: NA; j_call: TRBJ2-5; cdr3_aa: CAISESAGVETQYF; cdr3_nt: TGTGCCATCAGTGAGTCCGCGGGGGTGGAGACCCAGTACTTC
v_call: TRBV18; d_call: TRBD1; clone_size: NA; j_call: TRBJ2-3; cdr3_aa: CASSPIGTGGSTDTQYF; cdr3_nt: TGTGCCAGCTCACCGATCGGGACAGGGGGTAGCACAGATACGCAGTATTTT
v_call: TRBV4-3; d_call: NA; clone_size: NA; j_call: TRBJ2-2; cdr3_aa: CASSQDQTGLAGELFF; cdr3_nt: TGCGCCAGCAGCCAAGACCAAACAGGGTTGGCCGGGGAGCTGTTTTTT
v_call: TRBV28; d_call: NA; clone_size: NA; j_call: TRBJ1-5; cdr3_aa: CASSSLNQPQHF; cdr3_nt: TGTGCCAGCAGTTCTCTTAATCAGCCCCAGCATTTT
v_call: TRBV28; d_call: NA; clone_size: NA; j_call: TRBJ1-5; cdr3_aa: CASSLFSRDKTNF; cdr3_nt: TGCGCCAGCAGTTTATTTTCTCGGGACAAGACAAATTTT
v_call: TRBV9; d_call: TRBD2; clone_size: NA; j_call: TRBJ2-7; cdr3_aa: CASSVGGRGFHEQYF; cdr3_nt: TGTGCCAGCAGCGTAGGCGGGAGGGGGTTCCACGAGCAGTACTTC
v_call: TRBV6-6; d_call: TRBD1; clone_size: once; j_call: TRBJ2-2; cdr3_aa: CASSYQGATGELFF; cdr3_nt: TGTGCCAGCAGTTATCAGGGGGCGACCGGGGAGCTGTTTTTT
v_call: TRBV6-1; d_call: TRBD2; clone_size: NA; j_call: TRBJ2-7; cdr3_aa: CASSELAGVNYEQYF; cdr3_nt: TGTGCCAGCAGTGAGCTAGCGGGAGTCAATTACGAGCAGTACTTC